Following are 12 T cell receptor beta chains from one sample sequenced in a study of T cell clonality in common variable immunodeficiency. Study-wide findings and caveats: Reportedly, TCR beta sequences from common variable immunodeficiency showed fewer deletions and N-nucleotide insertions.

Clones were sequenced by immunoSEQ multiplex PCR, and TCRdb holds only the in-frame ones, with some missing. The data show 20,000 to 30,000 clones, with none appearing a single time. Their target antigens are unknown. Input material: peripheral blood mononuclear cells. All receptors derive from a human donor with common variable immunodeficiency.

Worth noting for this clone: The read is 3 residues too short to cover the CDR3 end, so that end is filled in from the germline J gene. The V call is TRBV19, the J call TRBJ2-3, with TRBD2 matching over 8 bases. The trim removed 3 bases at V and 6 bases at J, leaving 8 bases unmatched. Germline loops: CDR1 LNHDA, CDR2 SQIVND (reference sequence). CDR3 length: 15 residues. The part of the CDR3 DNA that was read is TGTGCCAGTAGTATGGGTCAAGCGGGAGAGGATACG. Encoded protein: CASSMGQAGEDT. The complete CDR3 protein is CASSMGQAGEDTQYF.

The sample holds many counts of this clone. CDR3 DNA (partial): TGTGCCAGCAGTCAGACAGGGTGGGGAAACACC. Translation: CASSQTGWGNT. The whole CDR3 is CASSQTGWGNTIYF. This rearrangement joins TRBV12-3 or TRBV12-4 to TRBJ1-3, with 7 bases aligning to TRBD1. The read ends 3 residues shy of where the CDR3 ends; the end is completed using the germline J gene. CDR3 length: 14 amino acids. V shed 5 bases, J shed 4 bases, and the junction held 5 bases outside the gene matches.

This clone has just a few counts. The read terminates 3 residues ahead of where the CDR3 ends, so the germline J gene completes it. The chain carries TRBV30 and TRBJ1-5, with 7 bases matching TRBD1. The CDR3 spans 16 residues. J lost 2 bases, V lost 8 bases, and 15 bases had no gene match. CDR1 and CDR2 from the germline V gene are GTSNPN and SVGIG (reference sequence). CDR3 DNA, as far as it was read: TGTGCCCTGGGAGGGGGCGACCTTTTTGGCAATCAGCCC. This sequence encodes CALGGGDLFGNQP. The full CDR3 sequence reads CALGGGDLFGNQPQHF.

There are many counts of this clone. This CDR3 reads CASSSKLTGNTEAFF. The sequenced CDR3 bases are TGTGCCAGCAGTTCTAAGCTGACAGGGAACACTGAA. The rearrangement joins TRBV6-2 or TRBV6-3 to TRBJ1-1; tentatively, D is TRBD1 (6 bases). The missing CDR3 end, 3 residues past where the read stops, is filled in from the germline J gene. V was pared by 4 bases and J by 1 base, with 13 bases between. This CDR3 spans 15 amino acids. Germline V gene lookup returns CDR1 MNHEY and CDR2 SVGEGT.

Many counts were recorded for this clone. The CDR3 spells CASSYQGETQYF. The part of the CDR3 DNA that was read is TGCGCCAGCAGCTATCAGGGGGAGACC. The chain couples TRBV5-1 to TRBJ2-5; weak D call: TRBD1 (6 bases). The read is 3 residues too short to cover the CDR3 end, so that end is filled in from the germline J gene. With 3 bases removed from V and 5 bases from J, the gap between germline ends came to 8 bases. This CDR3 contains 12 residues. CDR1 and CDR2 (germline): SGHRS, YFSETQ.

Only a few counts were recorded for this clone. The read stops 3 residues short of the end of the CDR3; the missing end is completed from the germline J gene. J is TRBJ1-6 and V is TRBV19; tentative D call: TRBD1 (5 bases). Germline CDR1 LNHDA, CDR2 SQIVND (reference sequence). Trimming removed 10 bases at V and 4 bases at J, with 17 bases between. CDR3 length equals 15 residues. CDR3: CAIPPPGLYNSPLHF. The covered CDR3 bases are TGTGCCATCCCACCGCCGGGACTTTATAATTCACCC.

This clone was detected many times. The observed sequence ends 3 residues before the CDR3 terminus, with the missing tail filled in from the germline J gene. The chain links TRBV18 to TRBJ1-1; 7 bases match TRBD1. CDR1 is KGHSH, CDR2 LQKENI, per germline. This CDR3 has 13 residues. CDR3 protein: CASSLGGGARAFF. CDR3 DNA, as far as it was read: TGTGCCAGCTCCCTAGGAGGGGGCGCAAGA.

This clone was detected only a few times. The sequenced fragment ends 3 residues before the CDR3 boundary, so the rest is inferred from the germline J gene. The chain carries TRBV30 and TRBJ2-3; 13 nucleotides align to TRBD2. The germline gives CDR1 GTSNPN, CDR2 SVGIG (reference sequence). V lost 0 bases and J lost 0; bases outside the gene matches: 6. The CDR3 covers 18 residues. The sequenced CDR3 bases are TGTGCCTGGAGTGTATCGACTAGCGGGGGGCTCAGCACAGATACG. It specifies CAWSVSTSGGLSTDT. The whole CDR3 sequence reads CAWSVSTSGGLSTDTQYF.

Of note for this clone: From the germline J gene comes the end of the CDR3, since the read stops 3 residues before it. V and J are TRBV11-2 and TRBJ2-7; 7 bases align to TRBD2. Germline CDR1 reads SGHAT; CDR2 reads FQNNGV. The CDR3 covers 15 residues. The ends lost 5 bases at V and 0 bases at J; junction bases unmatched: 7. CDR3 sequence: CASSRASGPSYEQYF. Partial CDR3 DNA: TGTGCCAGCAGCCGAGCTAGCGGACCCTCCTACGAG.

This clone is medium-sized in the sample. The read falls 3 residues short of the CDR3 end, and the missing part is taken from the germline J gene. The chain is built from TRBV29-1 and TRBJ1-1; 10 nucleotides line up with TRBD1. This CDR3 comprises 16 residues. Per the germline V gene, CDR1 is SQVTM and CDR2 is ANQGSEA. With 5 bases clipped from V and 0 bases from J, the junction kept 9 bases outside the gene matches. The CDR3 reads CSVNDRGRQLNTEAFF. CDR3 DNA, as far as it was read: TGCAGCGTTAACGACAGGGGGCGTCAACTGAACACTGAA.

This clone was observed a handful of times. From the germline J gene comes the end of the CDR3, since the read stops 3 residues before it. This chain connects TRBV30 to TRBJ2-1; D is perhaps TRBD2 (6 bases). The CDR3 spans 13 residues. Trimming pared 5 bases from V and 0 bases from J, leaving 8 bases between. CDR1 and CDR2 (germline): GTSNPN, SVGIG (reference sequence). The CDR3 bases that were read are TGTGCCTGGGGGACTCCCTCCTACAATGAG. Encoded protein: CAWGTPSYNE. The full CDR3 protein is CAWGTPSYNEQFF.

This clone was seen a handful of times. From the germline J gene comes the end of the CDR3, since the read stops 3 residues before it. The chain carries TRBV20-1 and TRBJ2-1, with D perhaps matching TRBD2 (5 bases). The V end lost 6 bases, the J end lost 0 bases, and 12 bases lay between the germline ends. Looked up from germline, CDR1 is DFQATT and CDR2 is SNEGSKA (reference sequence). The CDR3 runs 14 residues. The CDR3 bases that were read are TGCAGTGCGCAGACTATCAGCTCCTACAATGAG. Its protein product is CSAQTISSYNE. The full CDR3 sequence reads CSAQTISSYNEQFF.